The TCR beta chain described here comes from a study of T cell changes during pregnancy in multiple sclerosis. This table comes from immunoSEQ multiplex PCR, and its TCRdb copy is limited to in-frame clones, with some not included. The sample lists about 49,000 clones; 85% to 95% were seen once. The germline CDR1 and CDR2 sequences are WSHSY and SAAADI. This CDR3 is 14 amino acids long. The V and J ends lost 5 bases and 7 bases respectively, with 15 bases between them. The gene calls are TRBV10-2 and TRBJ2-1; weak D call: TRBD2 (5 bases). This specimen consisted of CD8+ T cells from peripheral blood mononuclear cells, obtained in the first trimester of pregnancy. The source of this sequence is a female donor with multiple sclerosis, enrolled in a pregnancy study. CDR3 protein: CASSMAGSGNEQFF. The DNA for the CDR3 is TGCGCCAGCAGTATGGCGGGTTCAGGTAATGAGCAGTTCTTC.